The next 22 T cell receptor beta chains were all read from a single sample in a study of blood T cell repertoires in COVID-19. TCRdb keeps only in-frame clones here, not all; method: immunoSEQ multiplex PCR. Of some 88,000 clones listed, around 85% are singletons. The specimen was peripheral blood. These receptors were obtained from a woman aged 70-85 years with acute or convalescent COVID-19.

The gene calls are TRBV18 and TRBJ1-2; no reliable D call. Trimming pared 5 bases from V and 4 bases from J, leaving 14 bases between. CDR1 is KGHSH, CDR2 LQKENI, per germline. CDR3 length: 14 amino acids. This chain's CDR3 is CASSSIGPTYGYTF. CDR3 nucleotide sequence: TGTGCCAGCTCATCAATTGGGCCCACCTATGGCTACACCTTC.

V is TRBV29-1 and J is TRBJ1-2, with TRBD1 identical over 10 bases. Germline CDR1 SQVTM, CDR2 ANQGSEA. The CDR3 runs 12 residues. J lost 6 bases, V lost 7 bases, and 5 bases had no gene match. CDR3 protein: CSAAGTGDGYTF. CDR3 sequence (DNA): TGCAGCGCCGCCGGGACAGGGGATGGCTACACCTTC.

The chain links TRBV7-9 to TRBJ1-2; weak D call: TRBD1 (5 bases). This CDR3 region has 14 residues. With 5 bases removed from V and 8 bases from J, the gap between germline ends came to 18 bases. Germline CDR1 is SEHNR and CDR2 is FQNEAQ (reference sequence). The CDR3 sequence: CASSPSRTHGGYTF. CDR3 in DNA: TGTGCCAGCAGCCCCAGTCGGACACACGGAGGCTACACCTTC.

The CDR3 coding sequence is TGCGCCAGCAGCCAAGCTCCGGGTGGATCGGGACAGCGGACCAATGAGCAGTTCTTC. It is translated as CASSQAPGGSGQRTNEQFF. The J gene is TRBJ2-1, the V gene TRBV4-3; 7 bases align to TRBD1. The length of the CDR3 is 19 residues. V shed 1 base and J 6 bases; nucleotides not matched to a gene: 18. Germline CDR1 and CDR2: LGHNA and YSLEER.

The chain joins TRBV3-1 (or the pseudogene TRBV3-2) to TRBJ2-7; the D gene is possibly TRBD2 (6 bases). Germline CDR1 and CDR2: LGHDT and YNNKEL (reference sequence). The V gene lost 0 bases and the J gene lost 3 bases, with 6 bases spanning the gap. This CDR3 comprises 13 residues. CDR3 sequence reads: CASSQDGGYEQYV. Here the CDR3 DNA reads TGTGCCAGCAGCCAAGACGGGGGCTACGAGCAGTACGTC.

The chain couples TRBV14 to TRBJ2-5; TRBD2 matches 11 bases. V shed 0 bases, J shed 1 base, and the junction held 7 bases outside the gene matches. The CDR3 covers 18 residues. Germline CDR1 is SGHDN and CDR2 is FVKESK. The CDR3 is CASSQDRRLAGSQETQYF. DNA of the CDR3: TGTGCCAGCAGCCAAGATAGAAGACTAGCGGGGAGCCAAGAGACCCAGTACTTC.

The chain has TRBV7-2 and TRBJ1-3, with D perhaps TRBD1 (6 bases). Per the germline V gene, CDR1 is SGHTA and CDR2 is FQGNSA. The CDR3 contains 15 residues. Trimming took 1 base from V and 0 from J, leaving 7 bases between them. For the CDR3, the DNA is TGTGCCAGCAGCTTAGTAGGGGGCTCTGGAAACACCATATATTTT. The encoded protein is CASSLVGGSGNTIYF. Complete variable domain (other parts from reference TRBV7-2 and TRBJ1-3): GAGVSQSPSNKVTEKGKDVELRCDPISGHTALYWYRQSLGQGLEFLIYFQGNSAPDKSGLPSDRFSAERTGGSVSTLTIQRTQQEDSAVYLCASSLVGGSGNTIYFGEGSWLTVV.

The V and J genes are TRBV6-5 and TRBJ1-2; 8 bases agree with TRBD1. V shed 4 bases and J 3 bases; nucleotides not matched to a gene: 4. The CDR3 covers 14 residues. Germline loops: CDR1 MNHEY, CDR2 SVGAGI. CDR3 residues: CASSLDRADYGYTF. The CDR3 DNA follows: TGTGCCAGCAGTTTGGACAGGGCTGACTATGGCTACACCTTC.

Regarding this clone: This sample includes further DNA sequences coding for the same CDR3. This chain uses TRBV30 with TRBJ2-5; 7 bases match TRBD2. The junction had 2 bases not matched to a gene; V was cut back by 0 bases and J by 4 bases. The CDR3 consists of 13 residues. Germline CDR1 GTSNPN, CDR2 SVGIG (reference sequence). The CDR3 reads CAWSVRERETQYF. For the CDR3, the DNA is TGTGCCTGGAGTGTGCGGGAGAGAGAGACCCAGTACTTC.

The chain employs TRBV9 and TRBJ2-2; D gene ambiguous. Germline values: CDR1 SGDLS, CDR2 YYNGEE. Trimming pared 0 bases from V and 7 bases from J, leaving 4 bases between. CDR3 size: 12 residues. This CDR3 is CASSVASGELFF. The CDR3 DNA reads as TGTGCCAGCAGCGTAGCTAGCGGGGAGCTGTTTTTT.

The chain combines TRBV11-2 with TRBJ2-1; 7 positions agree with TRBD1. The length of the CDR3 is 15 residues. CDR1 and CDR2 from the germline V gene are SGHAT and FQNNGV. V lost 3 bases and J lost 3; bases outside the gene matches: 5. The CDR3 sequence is CASSFEGASYNEQFF. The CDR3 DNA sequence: TGTGCCAGCAGCTTCGAGGGGGCTAGCTACAATGAGCAGTTCTTC.

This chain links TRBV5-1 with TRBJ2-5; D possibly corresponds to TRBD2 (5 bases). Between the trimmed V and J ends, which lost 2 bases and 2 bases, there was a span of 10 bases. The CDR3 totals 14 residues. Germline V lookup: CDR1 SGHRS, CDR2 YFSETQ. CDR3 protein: CASSFGSGQETQYF. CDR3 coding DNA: TGCGCCAGCAGCTTTGGGAGCGGACAAGAGACCCAGTACTTC.

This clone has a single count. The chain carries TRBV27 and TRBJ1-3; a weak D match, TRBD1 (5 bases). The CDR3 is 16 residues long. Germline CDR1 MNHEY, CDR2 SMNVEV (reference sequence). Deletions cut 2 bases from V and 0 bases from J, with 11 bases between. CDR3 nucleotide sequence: TGTGCCAGCAGTTTAAGGGGTTCGCTCTCTGGAAACACCATATATTTT. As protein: CASSLRGSLSGNTIYF.

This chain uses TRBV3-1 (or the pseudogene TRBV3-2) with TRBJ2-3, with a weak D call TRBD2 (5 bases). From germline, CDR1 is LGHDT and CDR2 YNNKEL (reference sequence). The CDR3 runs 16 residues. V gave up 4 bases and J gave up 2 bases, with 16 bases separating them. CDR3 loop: CASSRGGQGVTDTQYF. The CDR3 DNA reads TGTGCCAGCAGCCGAGGAGGCCAAGGCGTCACAGATACGCAGTATTTT.

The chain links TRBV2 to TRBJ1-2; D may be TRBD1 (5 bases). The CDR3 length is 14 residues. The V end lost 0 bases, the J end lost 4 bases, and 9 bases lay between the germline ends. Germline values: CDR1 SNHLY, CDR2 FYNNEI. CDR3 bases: TGTGCCAGCAGTGAAGCGAGGACAAGCTATGGCTACACCTTC. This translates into CASSEARTSYGYTF.

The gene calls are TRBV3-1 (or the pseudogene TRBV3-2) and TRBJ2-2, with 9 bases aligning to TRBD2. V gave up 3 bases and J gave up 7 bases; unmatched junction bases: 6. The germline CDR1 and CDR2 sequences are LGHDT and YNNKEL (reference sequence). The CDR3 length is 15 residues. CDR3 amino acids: CASSQVSGGVGELFF. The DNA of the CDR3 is TGTGCCAGCAGCCAGGTTAGCGGGGGCGTCGGGGAGCTGTTTTTT.

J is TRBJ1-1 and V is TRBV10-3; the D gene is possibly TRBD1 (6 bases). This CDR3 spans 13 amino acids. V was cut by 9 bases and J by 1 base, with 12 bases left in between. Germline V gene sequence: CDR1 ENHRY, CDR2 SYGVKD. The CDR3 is CAMNRDKNTEAFF. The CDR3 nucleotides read TGTGCCATGAACCGGGACAAGAACACTGAAGCTTTCTTT.

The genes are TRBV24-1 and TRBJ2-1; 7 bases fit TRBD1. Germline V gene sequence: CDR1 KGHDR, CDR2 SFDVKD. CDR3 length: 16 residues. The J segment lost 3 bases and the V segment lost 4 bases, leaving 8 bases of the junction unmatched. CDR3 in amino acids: CATSDTDRTYYNEQFF. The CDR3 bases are TGTGCCACCAGTGACACGGACAGGACCTACTACAATGAGCAGTTCTTC.

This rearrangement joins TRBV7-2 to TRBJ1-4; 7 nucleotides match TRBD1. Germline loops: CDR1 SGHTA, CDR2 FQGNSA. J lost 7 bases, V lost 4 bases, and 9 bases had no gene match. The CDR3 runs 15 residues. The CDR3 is CASSSNRGDSEKLFF. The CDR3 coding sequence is TGTGCCAGCAGCTCAAACAGGGGAGACAGTGAAAAACTGTTTTTT.

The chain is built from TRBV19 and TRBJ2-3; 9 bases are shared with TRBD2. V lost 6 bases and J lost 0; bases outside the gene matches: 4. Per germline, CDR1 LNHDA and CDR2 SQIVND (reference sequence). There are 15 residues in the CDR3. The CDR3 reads CASRSTSGSTDTQYF. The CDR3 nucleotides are TGTGCCAGTAGATCAACTAGCGGGAGCACAGATACGCAGTATTTT.

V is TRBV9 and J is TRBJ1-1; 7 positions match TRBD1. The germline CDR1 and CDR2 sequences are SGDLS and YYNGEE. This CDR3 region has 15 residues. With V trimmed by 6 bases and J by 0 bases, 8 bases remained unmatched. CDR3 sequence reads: CASTPMGQLNTEAFF. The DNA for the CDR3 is TGTGCCAGCACCCCTATGGGACAGTTGAACACTGAAGCTTTCTTT.

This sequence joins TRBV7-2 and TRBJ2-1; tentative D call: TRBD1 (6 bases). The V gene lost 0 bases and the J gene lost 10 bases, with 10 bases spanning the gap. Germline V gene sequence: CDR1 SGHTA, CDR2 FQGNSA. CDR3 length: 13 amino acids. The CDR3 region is CASSLALTGEQFF. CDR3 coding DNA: TGTGCCAGCAGCTTAGCCCTTACAGGGGAGCAGTTCTTC.